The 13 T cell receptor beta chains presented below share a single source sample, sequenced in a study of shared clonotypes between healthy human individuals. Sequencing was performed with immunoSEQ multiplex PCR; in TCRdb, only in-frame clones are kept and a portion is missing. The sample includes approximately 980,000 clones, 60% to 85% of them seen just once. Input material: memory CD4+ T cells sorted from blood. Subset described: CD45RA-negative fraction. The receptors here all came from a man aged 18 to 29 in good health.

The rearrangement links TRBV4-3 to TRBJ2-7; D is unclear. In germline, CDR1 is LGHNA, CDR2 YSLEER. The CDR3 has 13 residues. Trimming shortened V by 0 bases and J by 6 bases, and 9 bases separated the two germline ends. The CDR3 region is CASSQDRLGEQYF. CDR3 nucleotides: TGCGCCAGCAGCCAAGATCGGTTGGGCGAGCAGTACTTC.

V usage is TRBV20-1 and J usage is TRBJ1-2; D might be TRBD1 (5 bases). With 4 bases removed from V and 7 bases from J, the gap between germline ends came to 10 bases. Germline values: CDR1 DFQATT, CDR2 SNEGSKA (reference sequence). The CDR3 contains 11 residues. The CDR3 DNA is TGCAGTGCTACGGGGGGAGCTGGCTACACCTTC. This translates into CSATGGAGYTF.

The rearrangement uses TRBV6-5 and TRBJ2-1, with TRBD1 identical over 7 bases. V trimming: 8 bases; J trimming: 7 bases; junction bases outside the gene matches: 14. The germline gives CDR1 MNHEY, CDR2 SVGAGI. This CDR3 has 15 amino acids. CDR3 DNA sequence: TGTGCCAGCCGGGTCCTGACAGGGACGGGTAATGAGCAGTTCTTC. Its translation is CASRVLTGTGNEQFF.

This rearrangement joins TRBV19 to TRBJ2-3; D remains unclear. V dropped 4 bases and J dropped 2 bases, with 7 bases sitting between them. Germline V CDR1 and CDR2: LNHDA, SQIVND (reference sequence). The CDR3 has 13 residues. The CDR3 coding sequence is TGTGCCAGTAGTACCTGGAACACAGATACGCAGTATTTT. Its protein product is CASSTWNTDTQYF.

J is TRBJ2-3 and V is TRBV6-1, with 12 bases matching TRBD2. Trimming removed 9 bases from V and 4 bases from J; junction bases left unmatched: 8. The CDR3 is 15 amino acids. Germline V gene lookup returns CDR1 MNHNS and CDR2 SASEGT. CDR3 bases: TGTGCCAGAAACTCTAGCGGGGGGGCTGCAGATACGCAGTATTTT. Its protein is CARNSSGGAADTQYF.

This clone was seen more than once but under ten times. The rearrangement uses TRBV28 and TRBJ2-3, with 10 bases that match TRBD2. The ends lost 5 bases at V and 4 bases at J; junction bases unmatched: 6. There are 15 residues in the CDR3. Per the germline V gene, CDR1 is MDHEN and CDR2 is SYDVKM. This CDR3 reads CASSIQRGGSDTQYF. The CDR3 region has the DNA TGTGCCAGCAGTATTCAGCGGGGGGGTTCAGATACGCAGTATTTT.

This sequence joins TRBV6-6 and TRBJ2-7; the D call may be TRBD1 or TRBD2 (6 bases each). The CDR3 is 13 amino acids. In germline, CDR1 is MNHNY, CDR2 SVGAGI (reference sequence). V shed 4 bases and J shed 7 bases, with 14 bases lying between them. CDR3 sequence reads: CASSFGGSGEQYF. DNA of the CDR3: TGTGCCAGCAGTTTCGGGGGCTCGGGAGAGCAGTACTTC.

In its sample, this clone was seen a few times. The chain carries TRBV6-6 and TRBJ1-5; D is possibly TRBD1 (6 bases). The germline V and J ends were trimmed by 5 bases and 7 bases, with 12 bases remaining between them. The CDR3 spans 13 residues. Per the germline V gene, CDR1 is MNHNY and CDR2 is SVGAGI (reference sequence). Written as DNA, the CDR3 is TGTGCCAGCAGTACAGGGTCGGGACAGCCCCAGCATTTT. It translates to CASSTGSGQPQHF.

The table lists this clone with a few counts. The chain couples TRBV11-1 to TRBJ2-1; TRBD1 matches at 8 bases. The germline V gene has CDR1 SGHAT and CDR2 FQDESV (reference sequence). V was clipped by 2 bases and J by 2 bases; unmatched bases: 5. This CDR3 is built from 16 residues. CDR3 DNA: TGTGCCAGCAGCTTACCCACAGGGGGGCCCTACAATGAGCAGTTCTTC. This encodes CASSLPTGGPYNEQFF.

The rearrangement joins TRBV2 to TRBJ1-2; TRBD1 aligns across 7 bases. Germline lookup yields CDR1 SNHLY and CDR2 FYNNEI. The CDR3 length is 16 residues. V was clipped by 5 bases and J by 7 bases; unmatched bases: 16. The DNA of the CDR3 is TGTGCCAGCAGTCCTTCAACAGGGGCAACGCGGGCTGGCTACACCTTC. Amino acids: CASSPSTGATRAGYTF.

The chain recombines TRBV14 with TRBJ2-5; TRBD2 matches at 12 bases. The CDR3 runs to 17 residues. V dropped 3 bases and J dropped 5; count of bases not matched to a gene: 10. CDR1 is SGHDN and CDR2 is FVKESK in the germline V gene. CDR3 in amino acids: CASSQGRTSGAQETQYF. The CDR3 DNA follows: TGTGCCAGCAGCCAGGGTAGGACTAGCGGGGCGCAGGAGACCCAGTACTTC.

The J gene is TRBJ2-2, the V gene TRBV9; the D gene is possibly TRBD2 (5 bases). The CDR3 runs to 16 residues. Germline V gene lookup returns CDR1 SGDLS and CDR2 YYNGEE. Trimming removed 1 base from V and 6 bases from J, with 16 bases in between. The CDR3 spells CASSVFPSPGAGELFF. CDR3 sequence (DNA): TGTGCCAGCAGCGTATTTCCTAGCCCCGGGGCCGGGGAGCTGTTTTTT.

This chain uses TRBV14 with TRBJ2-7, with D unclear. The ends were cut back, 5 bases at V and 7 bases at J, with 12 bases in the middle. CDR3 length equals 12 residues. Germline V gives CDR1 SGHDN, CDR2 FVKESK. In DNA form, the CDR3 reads TGTGCCAGCAGCTTTTCGGGCATTGAGCAGTACTTC. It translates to CASSFSGIEQYF.